Here is one TCR beta chain with its context. Its antigen remains unidentified. Time point specified: pre-sensitization, week 0. Treatment here: therapeutic diphenylcyclopropenone sensitization with weekly scalp DPC. The ends lost 1 base at V and 2 bases at J; junction bases unmatched: 13. The CDR3 sequence is 18 residues long. Per the germline V gene, CDR1 is LGHNA and CDR2 is YNFKEQ. The data derive from a study of human T cells and chemical hapten exposure. At the level of the study: 2% DPC was applied to roughly 2 cm by roughly 2 cm of upper inner arm skin for sensitization. Patch tests delivered 0.01% DPC to the upper back and were evaluated at 6 days. Broader study findings: Expanded TCRs were compared with controls, and the expanded TCRs formed significantly more large CDR3 similarity clusters.

TCRdb re-called the RACE reads with MiXCR, one entry per CDR3 protein. The table includes some 400,000 distinct CDR3 sequences, 4% to 6% detected once. V gene TRBV4-2 combines with J gene TRBJ2-7, with 8 nucleotides matching TRBD1. The material was whole blood, obtained in connection with sensitization to the hapten diphenylcyclopropenone (DPC). This TCR came from a woman aged 45-59 years with alopecia areata. Some clones in this sample may be carry-over from other donors' samples. The CDR3 DNA sequence: TGTGCCAGCAGCCAAGGAGGGGGACAGGCAATAGTTACCTACGAGCAGTACTTC. Translating gives CASSQGGGQAIVTYEQYF.